The rows below give T cell receptor beta chains drawn from one sample of a study of human T cells and chemical hapten exposure. Each CDR3 protein gets one entry after TCRdb re-called the 5' RACE reads with MiXCR. Here the sample spans tens of thousands of distinct CDR3 sequences, about 7.7% being singletons. The receptors were sampled from a male donor in good health. Each CDR3 is given with its conserved first and last residue. Fields, in order: J gene, clone size, V gene, D gene, CDR3 DNA, CDR3 protein. A D gene is named only where the DNA matches it firmly. The size field is filled for only some rows; it gives once, few, many or a size class.

TRBJ1-5,.,TRBV18,.,TGTGCCAGCTCATCGGAGTCCAATCAGCCCCAGCATTTT,CASSSESNQPQHF
TRBJ2-7,many,TRBV6-1,TRBD1,TGTGCCAGCAGATCCGGGACAGGGATCTACGAGCAGTACTTC,CASRSGTGIYEQYF
TRBJ1-6,.,TRBV12-5,.,TGTGCTAGTGGTTTGGGGCAGCTGAATTCACCCCTCCACTTT,CASGLGQLNSPLHF
TRBJ2-1,.,TRBV11-1,.,TGTGCCAGCAGCTCCCCCGGCGGCGGGTCCGATGAGCAGTTCTTC,CASSSPGGGSDEQFF
TRBJ2-6,.,TRBV27,.,TGTGCCAGCAGTTTACAGAAAGTGAGCGCAGGGGCCAACGTCCTGACTTTC,CASSLQKVSAGANVLTF
TRBJ2-1,few,TRBV6-5,.,TGTGCCAGCAGTATGACAGAGCGGACTGAGCAGTTCTTC,CASSMTERTEQFF
TRBJ2-7,few,TRBV6-5,TRBD2,TGTGCCAGCGGTACCCCGCCCGGGAGGGCCGGAGAGCAGTACTTC,CASGTPPGRAGEQYF
TRBJ1-1,few,TRBV6-5,.,TGTGCCAGCAGTTACTCTTCAGTGTTGAACACTGAAGCTTTCTTT,CASSYSSVLNTEAFF
TRBJ2-6,.,TRBV9,.,TGTGCCAGCGCCTCATTATCTGGGGCCAACGTCCTGACTTTC,CASASLSGANVLTF
TRBJ2-4,few,TRBV6-2/TRBV6-3,TRBD1,TGTGCCAGCAGTTACTCAGGGGGCTTTGGAAACATTCAGTACTTC,CASSYSGGFGNIQYF
TRBJ2-4,many,TRBV29-1,TRBD2,TGCAGCGTTGAGGCGGGAGACGCTAACATTCAGTACTTC,CSVEAGDANIQYF
TRBJ2-1,few,TRBV20-1,TRBD2,TGCAGTGCTAATCCAGGGCGGGGGGGCAAAAACAATGAGCAGTTCTTC,CSANPGRGGKNNEQFF
TRBJ2-1,.,TRBV12-3/TRBV12-4,TRBD2,TGTGCCAGCAGTCTCCGGGACTACGGTGAGCAGTTCTTC,CASSLRDYGEQFF
TRBJ1-2,.,TRBV3-1,TRBD1,TGTGCCAGCAGCCAAACGACAGGGATGGGCGGCTACACCTTC,CASSQTTGMGGYTF
TRBJ2-7,many,TRBV5-1,.,TGCGCCAGCAGCCCGGGACAAGAGTACGAGCAGTACTTC,CASSPGQEYEQYF
TRBJ2-1,many,TRBV6-5,.,TGTGCCAGCAGTTACACCCTGGCCGGTGAGCAGTTCTTC,CASSYTLAGEQFF